This T cell receptor beta chain comes out of a study of cytomegalovirus exposure and HLA in healthy donors. About the study: Genetic ancestry analysis placed around 76% of the 300 to 500 donors that were genotyped in the Caucasian-associated cluster. Study-wide findings and caveats: Listed as cytomegalovirus-associated were 150 to 200 TCR beta chains. Across donors, sequencing depth was assumed by presence/absence analyses to be roughly uniform.

The germline gives CDR1 SGHTA, CDR2 FQGNSA. J lost 4 bases, V lost 5 bases, and 10 bases had no gene match. The CDR3 runs to 16 residues. In this sample, this clone turned up once. The antigen remains undetermined. The study ran its PCR with 60 Vbeta and 13 Jbeta primers. Assay used: immunoSEQ multiplex PCR; TCRdb lists only in-frame clones, some missing. The table shows 50,000 or so clones, with over 75% occurring only once. Donors showed nominal health when sampled, although they likely had unrecorded immune exposures. The sequenced sample was PBMCs. The sequence was obtained from a boy aged 5-17 years in good health and CMV-seropositive. The rearrangement links TRBV7-2 to TRBJ2-3, with 9 bases that match TRBD1. CDR3 in DNA: TGTGCCAGCAGCCCCAGGGTGGGACAGGGCCCAGATACGCAGTATTTT. It specifies CASSPRVGQGPDTQYF.